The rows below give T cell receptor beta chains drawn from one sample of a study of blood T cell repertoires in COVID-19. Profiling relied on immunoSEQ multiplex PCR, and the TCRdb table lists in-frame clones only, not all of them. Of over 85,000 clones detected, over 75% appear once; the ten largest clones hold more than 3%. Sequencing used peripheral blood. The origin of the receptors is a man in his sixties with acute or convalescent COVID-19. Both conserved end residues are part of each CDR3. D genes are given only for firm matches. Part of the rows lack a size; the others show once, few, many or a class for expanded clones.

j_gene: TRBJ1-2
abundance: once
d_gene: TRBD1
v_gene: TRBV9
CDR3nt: TGTGCCAGCAGCACCGTTCCCGGGACAGACTATGGCTACACCTTC
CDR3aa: CASSTVPGTDYGYTF

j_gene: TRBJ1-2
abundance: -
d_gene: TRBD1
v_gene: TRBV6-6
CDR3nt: TGTGCCAGCAGTTACTTGGGACAGGGTGGAGGCTACACCTTC
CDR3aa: CASSYLGQGGGYTF

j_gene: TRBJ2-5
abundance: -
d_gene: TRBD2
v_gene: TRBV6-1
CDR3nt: TGTGCCAGCAGTGAACTAGCGGGAGGCCAAGAGACCCAGTACTTC
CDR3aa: CASSELAGGQETQYF

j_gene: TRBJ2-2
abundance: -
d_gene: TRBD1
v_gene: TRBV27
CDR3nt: TGTGCCAGCAGTCCCGGGACAGGGTATACCGGGGAGCTGTTTTTT
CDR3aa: CASSPGTGYTGELFF

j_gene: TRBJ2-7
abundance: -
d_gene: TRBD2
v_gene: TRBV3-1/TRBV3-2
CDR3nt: TGTGCCAGCAGCCTCGGGACTACTACCTACGAGCAGTACTTC
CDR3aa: CASSLGTTTYEQYF

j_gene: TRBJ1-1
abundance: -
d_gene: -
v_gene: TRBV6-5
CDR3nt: TGTGCCAGCAGTCTCTACACTGAAGCTTTCTTT
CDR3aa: CASSLYTEAFF

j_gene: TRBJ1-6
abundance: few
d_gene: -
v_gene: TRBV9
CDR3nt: TGTGCCAGCAGCGTAGAGGCGGCTGTAACACCCCTCCACTTT
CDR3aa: CASSVEAAVTPLHF

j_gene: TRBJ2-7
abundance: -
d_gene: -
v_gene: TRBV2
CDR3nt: TGTGCCAGCAGTGAAGCGGGGGGACCCTACGAGCAGTACTTC
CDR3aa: CASSEAGGPYEQYF

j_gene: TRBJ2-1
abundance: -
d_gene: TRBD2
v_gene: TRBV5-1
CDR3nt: TGCGCCAGCAGCTTGGTATCGGGCGGGAGCTCCTACAATGAGCAGTTCTTC
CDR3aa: CASSLVSGGSSYNEQFF

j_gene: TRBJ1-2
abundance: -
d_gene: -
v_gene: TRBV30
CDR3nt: TGTGCCTGGAGTAAGCCCAGGGCAACTAACTATGGCTACACCTTC
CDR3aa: CAWSKPRATNYGYTF

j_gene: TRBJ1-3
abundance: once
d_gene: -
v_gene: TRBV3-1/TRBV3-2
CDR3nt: TGTGCCAGCAGCCAAGGAACAGGACACTCTGGAAACACCATATATTTT
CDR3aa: CASSQGTGHSGNTIYF

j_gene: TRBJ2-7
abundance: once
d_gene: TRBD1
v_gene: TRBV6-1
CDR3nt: TGTGCCAGCAGTGCCCCCCCGGGACAGGGTTTAAGTCGGTCCTACGAGCAGTACTTC
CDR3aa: CASSAPPGQGLSRSYEQYF

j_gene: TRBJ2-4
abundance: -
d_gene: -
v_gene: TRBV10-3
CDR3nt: TGTGCCAAGACGGCGGATCTTCCCAAAAACATTCAGTACTTC
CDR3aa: CAKTADLPKNIQYF

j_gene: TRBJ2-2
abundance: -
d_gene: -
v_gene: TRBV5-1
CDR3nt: TGCGCCAGCAGCCGGGACACAAACACCGGGGAGCTGTTTTTT
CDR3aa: CASSRDTNTGELFF

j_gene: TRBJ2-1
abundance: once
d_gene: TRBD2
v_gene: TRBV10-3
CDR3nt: TGTGCCATCAGGGGGATACTAGCGGGAGGTTCAAACAATGAGCAGTTCTTC
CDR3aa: CAIRGILAGGSNNEQFF

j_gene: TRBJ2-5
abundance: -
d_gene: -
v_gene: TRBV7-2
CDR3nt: TGTGCCAGCAGCTTAGCAGGGGATCAAGAGACCCAGTACTTC
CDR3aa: CASSLAGDQETQYF

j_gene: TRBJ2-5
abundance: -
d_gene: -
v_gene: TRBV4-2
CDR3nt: TGTGCCAGCAGCCAAGACGTAGCGGAAGAGACCCAGTACTTC
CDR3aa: CASSQDVAEETQYF

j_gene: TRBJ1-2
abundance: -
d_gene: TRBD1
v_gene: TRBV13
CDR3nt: TGTGCCAGCAGCCAAGGGGGGACAGGGGGTTACGGCTACACCTTC
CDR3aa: CASSQGGTGGYGYTF

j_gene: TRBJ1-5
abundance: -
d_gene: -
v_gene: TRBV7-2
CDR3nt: TGTGCCAGCAGCTTGACGGGAAAGAGCAATCAGCCCCAGCATTTT
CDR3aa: CASSLTGKSNQPQHF

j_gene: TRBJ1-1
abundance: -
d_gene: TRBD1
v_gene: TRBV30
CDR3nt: TGTGCCTGGACCCCCCCGACAGGGTACACTGAAGCTTTCTTT
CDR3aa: CAWTPPTGYTEAFF

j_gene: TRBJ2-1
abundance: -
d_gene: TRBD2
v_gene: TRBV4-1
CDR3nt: TGCGCCAGCAGCTCCACTAGCGGAACCTACAATGAGCAGTTCTTC
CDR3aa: CASSSTSGTYNEQFF

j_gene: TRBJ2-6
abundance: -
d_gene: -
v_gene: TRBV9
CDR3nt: TGTGCCAGCAGCGTAGAGTTAACAGGCGGCGCCAACGTCCTGACTTTC
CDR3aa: CASSVELTGGANVLTF

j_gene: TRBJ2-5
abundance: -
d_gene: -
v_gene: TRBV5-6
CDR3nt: TGTGCCAGCAGTGATCGGGTCCACTTGGAGACCCAGTACTTC
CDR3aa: CASSDRVHLETQYF

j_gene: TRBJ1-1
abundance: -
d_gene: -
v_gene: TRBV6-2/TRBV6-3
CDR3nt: TGTGCCAGCAGTAACAGGGCTGAAGCTTTCTTT
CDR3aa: CASSNRAEAFF

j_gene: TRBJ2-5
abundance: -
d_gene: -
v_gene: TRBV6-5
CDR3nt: TGTGCCAGCAGACGAGGACTCGGTCCGGAGACCCAGTACTTC
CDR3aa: CASRRGLGPETQYF

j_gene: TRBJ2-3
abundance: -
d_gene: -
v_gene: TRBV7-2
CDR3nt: TGTGCCAGCAGCATCCCGAGCTCAGATACGCAGTATTTT
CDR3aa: CASSIPSSDTQYF

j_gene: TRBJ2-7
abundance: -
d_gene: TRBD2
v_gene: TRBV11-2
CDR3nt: TGTGCCAGCAGCATGATAGCGGGAGTCGGCGAGCAGTACTTC
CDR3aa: CASSMIAGVGEQYF

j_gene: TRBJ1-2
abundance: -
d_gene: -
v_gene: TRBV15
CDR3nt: TGTGCCACCAGCAGAGATGGCCAGGCAGTCTATGGCTACACCTTC
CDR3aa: CATSRDGQAVYGYTF

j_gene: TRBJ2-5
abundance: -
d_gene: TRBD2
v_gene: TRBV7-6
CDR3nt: TGTGCCAGCAGCTTAAGGATCCGACTAGCAGAGACCCAGTACTTC
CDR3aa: CASSLRIRLAETQYF

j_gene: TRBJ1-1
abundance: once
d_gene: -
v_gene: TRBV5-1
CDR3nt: TGCGCCAGCAGCTTTGACAGGTCTGGGTCCACTGAAGCTTTCTTT
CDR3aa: CASSFDRSGSTEAFF

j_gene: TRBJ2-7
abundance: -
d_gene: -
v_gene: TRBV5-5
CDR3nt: TGTGCCAGCACCTTAAACCTCCAGGGTTCACATGTCTCCTACGAGCAGTACTTC
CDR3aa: CASTLNLQGSHVSYEQYF

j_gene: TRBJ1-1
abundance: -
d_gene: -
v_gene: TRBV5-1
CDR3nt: TGCGCCAGCAGCAACGGTAACGGGAGGACTGAAGCTTTCTTT
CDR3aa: CASSNGNGRTEAFF

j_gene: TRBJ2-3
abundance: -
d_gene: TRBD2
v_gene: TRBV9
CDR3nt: TGTGCCAGCAGCGTAGGGGTCGGGGGGACTCCGGATACGCAGTATTTT
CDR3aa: CASSVGVGGTPDTQYF

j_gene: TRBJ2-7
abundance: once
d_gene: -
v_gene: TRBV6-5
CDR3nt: TGTGCCAGCAGTTTCTCCCGTGACAGCTCCTACGAGCAGTACTTC
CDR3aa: CASSFSRDSSYEQYF

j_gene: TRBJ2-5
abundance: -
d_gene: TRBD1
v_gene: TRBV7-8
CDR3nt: TGTGCCAGCAGCCCCCGGACAGGGTTGAAAGAGACCCAGTACTTC
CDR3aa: CASSPRTGLKETQYF

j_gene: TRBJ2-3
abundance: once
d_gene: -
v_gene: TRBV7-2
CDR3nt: TGTGCCAGCAGCTTAGCCTCCAGGGGAGCTAGAGATACGCAGTATTTT
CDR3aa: CASSLASRGARDTQYF

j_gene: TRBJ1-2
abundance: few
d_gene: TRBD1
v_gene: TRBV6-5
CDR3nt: TGTGCCAGCAGTTCAACAGGGGCCTATGGCTACACCTTC
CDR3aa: CASSSTGAYGYTF